This TCR beta chain was recovered during a study of CD8 T cells in Susac syndrome. CDR3 length: 12 residues. Germline values: CDR1 SGHRS, CDR2 YFSETQ. V lost 5 bases to trimming and J lost 3 bases, with 8 bases between them. Random hexamers primed reverse transcription of about 0.5 to 1 ug RNA. MiXCR, applied by TCRdb to the immunoSEQ multiplex PCR reads, yields one record per CDR3 protein. The sample consists of approximately 190,000 distinct CDR3 sequences, about 95% of them appearing once. In blood CD8+ and CD4+ T cells, TCR beta underwent sequencing. The sequenced sample was CD8+ T cells from PBMCs. This TCR was recovered from a human donor with Susac syndrome. The chain has TRBV5-1 and TRBJ1-1, with D uncertain. The CDR3 bases are TGCGCCAGCAGGGGGATCGACACTGAAGCTTTCTTT. This translates into CASRGIDTEAFF.